This passage covers 19 T cell receptor beta chains from one sample sequenced in a study of T cell responses to AZD1222 COVID-19 vaccine. Sequencing used immunoSEQ multiplex PCR; TCRdb keeps in-frame clones, though not all of them. Of about 76,000 clones listed, 90% are singletons. The sample here was peripheral blood, taken on day 0 of AZD1222 vaccination. The receptors originated from an adult in good health.

The chain joins TRBV5-1 to TRBJ1-2, with 8 bases aligning to TRBD1. The germline V gene encodes CDR1 SGHRS and CDR2 YFSETQ. The junction had 5 bases not matched to a gene; V was cut back by 2 bases and J by 8 bases. The CDR3 extends over 13 amino acids. The CDR3 bases are TGCGCCAGCAGCTTAGGACAGGGACGGGGCTACACCTTC. The encoded protein is CASSLGQGRGYTF.

The V call is TRBV7-9, the J call TRBJ2-7; possibly TRBD1 for D (5 bases). The V gene lost 5 bases and the J gene lost 1 base, with 15 bases spanning the gap. CDR1 is SEHNR, CDR2 FQNEAQ, per germline (reference sequence). This CDR3 is built from 15 residues. CDR3 sequence: CASSRPERGSYEQYF. CDR3 nucleotides: TGTGCCAGCAGCCGTCCGGAAAGGGGATCCTACGAGCAGTACTTC.

J is TRBJ2-7 and V is TRBV6-5; D is unresolved. V was pared by 7 bases and J by 5 bases, with 12 bases between. The CDR3 has 12 amino acids. Per germline, CDR1 MNHEY and CDR2 SVGAGI. The chain's CDR3 is CASTSRIDEQYF. Here the CDR3 DNA reads TGTGCCAGCACTTCCAGGATCGACGAGCAGTACTTC.

The V call is TRBV5-6, the J call TRBJ2-7, with no clear D. Looked up from germline, CDR1 is SGHDT and CDR2 is YYEEEE. Trimming pared 4 bases from V and 4 bases from J, leaving 9 bases between. CDR3 size: 12 residues. For the CDR3, the DNA is TGTGCCAGCAGCCCCCTGGGATACGAGCAGTACTTC. It specifies CASSPLGYEQYF.

J is TRBJ2-5 and V is TRBV18, with D maybe TRBD1 (5 bases). V lost 5 bases and J 3 bases, leaving 10 bases between the germline ends. The CDR3 has 13 residues. Germline assignment: CDR1 KGHSH and CDR2 LQKENI. The CDR3 loop is CASSIRAEETQYF. The CDR3 DNA is TGTGCCAGCTCAATCAGGGCGGAAGAGACCCAGTACTTC.

The V call is TRBV14, the J call TRBJ2-7; tentatively, D is TRBD1 (6 bases). Germline assignment: CDR1 SGHDN and CDR2 FVKESK. CDR3 length: 13 amino acids. Trimming shortened V by 1 base and J by 7 bases, and 11 bases separated the two germline ends. In DNA form, the CDR3 reads TGTGCCAGCAGCCAAGGCAGGGGCCGTGAGCAGTACTTC. Translation: CASSQGRGREQYF.

The rearrangement joins TRBV30 to TRBJ1-1, with TRBD1 identical over 7 bases. Trimming removed 2 bases from V and 4 bases from J; junction bases left unmatched: 7. This CDR3 comprises 14 residues. Germline CDR1 reads GTSNPN; CDR2 reads SVGIG (reference sequence). The CDR3, as DNA: TGTGCCTGGAGTTTTACAGGGGTTGGCACTGAAGCTTTCTTT. This translates into CAWSFTGVGTEAFF.

The gene calls are TRBV9 and TRBJ1-4; D perhaps matches TRBD1 (6 bases). CDR1 and CDR2 (germline): SGDLS, YYNGEE. The V end was cut by 7 bases, the J end by 7 bases, with 20 bases between. The length of the CDR3 is 15 residues. The chain's CDR3 is CASGPLGGQGEKLFF. The CDR3 region has the DNA TGTGCCAGCGGCCCGCTCGGGGGGCAAGGTGAAAAACTGTTTTTT.

The V gene is TRBV11-2, the J gene TRBJ1-1, with D possibly matching TRBD1 (5 bases). Trimming took off 4 bases at V and 3 bases at J, with 12 bases between the two ends. CDR3 length: 14 residues. Germline V gene data show CDR1 as SGHAT and CDR2 as FQNNGV. Here the CDR3 reads CASSYPGGYTEAFF. The CDR3 DNA is TGTGCCAGCAGCTACCCCGGGGGTTACACTGAAGCTTTCTTT.

The chain carries TRBV7-3 and TRBJ1-1; weak D call: TRBD1 (5 bases). From germline, CDR1 is SGHTA and CDR2 FQGTGA. The CDR3 loop spans 15 amino acids. Trimming removed 3 bases from V and 2 bases from J, with 13 bases in between. The CDR3 nucleotides are TGTGCCAGCAGCTTTGGACCTGGGGGAAACACTGAAGCTTTCTTT. Translation: CASSFGPGGNTEAFF.

V gene TRBV5-4 combines with J gene TRBJ1-2, with 12 nucleotides matching TRBD1. The CDR3 is 16 residues long. Germline V lookup: CDR1 SGHNT, CDR2 YYREEE (reference sequence). V was clipped by 1 base and J by 6 bases; unmatched bases: 7. The CDR3 nucleotides are TGTGCCAGCAGCTTGAGGGGACAGGGGGCCCCCCATGGCTACACCTTC. Its translation: CASSLRGQGAPHGYTF.

The chain recombines TRBV6-5 with TRBJ1-6; TRBD1 matches 10 bases. Looked up from germline, CDR1 is MNHEY and CDR2 is SVGAGI. CDR3 length equals 15 residues. J gave up 9 bases and V 2 bases, and 4 bases lay outside the gene matches. DNA of the CDR3: TGTGCCAGCAGTTACACCGGACAGGGGGTTTCACCCCTCCACTTT. It codes for CASSYTGQGVSPLHF.

CDR3 DNA sequence: TGCAGCGTTGAAGATCAGGACAGACCGCCTGAAGCTTTCTTT. It is translated as CSVEDQDRPPEAFF. This chain joins TRBV29-1 and TRBJ1-1, with D possibly being TRBD1 (6 bases). Between the trimmed V and J ends, which lost 0 bases and 6 bases, there was a span of 14 bases. CDR3 length equals 14 residues. The germline CDR1 and CDR2 sequences are SQVTM and ANQGSEA. Full variable domain (missing parts from reference TRBV29-1 and TRBJ1-1): SAVISQKPSRDICQRGTSLTIQCQVDSQVTMMFWYRQQPGQSLTLIATANQGSEATYESGFVIDKFPISRPNLTFSTLTVSNMSPEDSSIYLCSVEDQDRPPEAFFGQGTRLTVV.

This chain uses TRBV3-1 (or the pseudogene TRBV3-2) with TRBJ1-6, with TRBD1 as a possible D gene (5 bases). Germline CDR1 reads LGHDT; CDR2 reads YNNKEL (reference sequence). V was shortened by 3 bases and J by 10 bases, with 13 bases between the two germline ends. CDR3 length: 14 residues. The DNA for the CDR3 is TGTGCCAGCAGCCAGGCCGTCAGGGTCTCACCCCTCCACTTT. This translates into CASSQAVRVSPLHF.

The chain links TRBV29-1 to TRBJ2-1; 9 bases map to TRBD2. The germline CDR1 and CDR2 sequences are SQVTM and ANQGSEA. The CDR3 runs to 15 residues. The J segment lost 10 bases and the V segment lost 3 bases, leaving 13 bases of the junction unmatched. The CDR3 DNA sequence: TGCAGCGTTGATCCGGGGGCTAGCGGGGCTGGGGAGCAGTTCTTC. Translation: CSVDPGASGAGEQFF.

V is TRBV12-3 or TRBV12-4 and J is TRBJ2-5, with 8 bases identical to TRBD2. This CDR3 is built from 13 residues. V lost 7 bases and J lost 3; bases outside the gene matches: 4. CDR3 coding DNA: TGTGCCAGCACCATTAGCGGGAAAGAGACCCAGTACTTC. Its protein product is CASTISGKETQYF.

This clone was picked up a small number of times. V usage is TRBV7-3 and J usage is TRBJ2-1; TRBD2 is a possible D gene (6 bases). This CDR3 region has 14 residues. Trimming stripped 2 bases from V and 8 bases from J, with 13 bases between. The germline V gene has CDR1 SGHTA and CDR2 FQGTGA. This CDR3 reads CASSLPGVEDEQFF. In DNA form, the CDR3 reads TGTGCCAGCAGCTTACCGGGAGTGGAAGATGAGCAGTTCTTC.

The chain combines TRBV9 with TRBJ2-3; tentative D call: TRBD1 (6 bases). With 4 bases removed from V and 4 bases from J, the gap between germline ends came to 13 bases. Looked up from germline, CDR1 is SGDLS and CDR2 is YYNGEE. The CDR3 is 14 residues long. The CDR3 spells CASSLTGYPDTQYF. As DNA, the CDR3 is TGTGCCAGCAGCTTAACAGGGTATCCAGATACGCAGTATTTT.

With respect to this clone: This sample also contains other DNA sequences that code for the same CDR3. The genes are TRBV3-1 (or the pseudogene TRBV3-2) and TRBJ1-5; a weak D match, TRBD1 (6 bases). The V end lost 0 bases, the J end lost 7 bases, and 7 bases lay between the germline ends. The V gene's germline CDR1 is LGHDT and CDR2 YNNKEL (reference sequence). The CDR3 has 13 amino acids. In nucleotides, the CDR3 is TGTGCCAGCAGCCAAGATAGGGGGCAGCCCCAGCATTTT. Translated: CASSQDRGQPQHF.